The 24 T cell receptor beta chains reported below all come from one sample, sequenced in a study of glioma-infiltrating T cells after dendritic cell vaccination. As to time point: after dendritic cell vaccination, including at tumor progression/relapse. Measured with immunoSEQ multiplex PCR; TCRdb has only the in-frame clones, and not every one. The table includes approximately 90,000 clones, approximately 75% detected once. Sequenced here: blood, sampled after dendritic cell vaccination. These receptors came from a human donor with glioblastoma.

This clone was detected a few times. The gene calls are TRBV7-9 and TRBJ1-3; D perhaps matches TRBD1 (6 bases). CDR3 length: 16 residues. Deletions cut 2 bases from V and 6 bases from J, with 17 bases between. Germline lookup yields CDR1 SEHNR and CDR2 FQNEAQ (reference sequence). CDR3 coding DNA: TGTGCCAGCAGCTTAACAGGGCCCCCGGGCGAAAACACCATATATTTT. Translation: CASSLTGPPGENTIYF.

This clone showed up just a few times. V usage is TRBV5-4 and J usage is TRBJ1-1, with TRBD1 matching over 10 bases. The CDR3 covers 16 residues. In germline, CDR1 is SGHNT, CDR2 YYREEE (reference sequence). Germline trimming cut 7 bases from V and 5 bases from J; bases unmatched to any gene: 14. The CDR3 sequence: CASSSSRQGAMTEAFF. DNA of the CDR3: TGTGCCAGCTCATCGAGCAGACAGGGGGCTATGACTGAAGCTTTCTTT. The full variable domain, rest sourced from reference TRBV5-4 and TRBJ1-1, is ETGVTQSPTHLIKTRGQQVTLRCSSQSGHNTVSWYQQALGQGPQFIFQYYREEENGRGNFPPRFSGLQFPNYSSELNVNALELDDSALYLCASSSSRQGAMTEAFFGQGTRLTVV.

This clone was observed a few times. CDR3 in amino acids: CASALGDSQETQYF. In DNA, the CDR3 is TGTGCCAGCGCTCTGGGGGACAGCCAAGAGACCCAGTACTTC. V is TRBV2 and J is TRBJ2-5; 7 positions agree with TRBD1. From germline, CDR1 is SNHLY and CDR2 FYNNEI. V trimming: 8 bases; J trimming: 1 base; junction bases outside the gene matches: 7. CDR3 length: 14 residues.

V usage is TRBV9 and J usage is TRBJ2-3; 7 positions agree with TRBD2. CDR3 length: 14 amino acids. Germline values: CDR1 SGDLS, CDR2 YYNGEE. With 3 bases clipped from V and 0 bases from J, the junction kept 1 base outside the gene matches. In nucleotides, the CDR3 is TGTGCCAGCAGCGCGGGACTAAGCACAGATACGCAGTATTTT. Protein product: CASSAGLSTDTQYF.

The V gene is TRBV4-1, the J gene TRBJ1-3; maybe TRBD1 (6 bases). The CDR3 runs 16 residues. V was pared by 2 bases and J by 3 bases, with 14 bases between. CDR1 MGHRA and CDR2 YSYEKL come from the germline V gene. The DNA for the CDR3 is TGCGCCAGCAGCCAAAGAGGGGGTAATATTGGAAACACCATATATTTT. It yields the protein CASSQRGGNIGNTIYF.

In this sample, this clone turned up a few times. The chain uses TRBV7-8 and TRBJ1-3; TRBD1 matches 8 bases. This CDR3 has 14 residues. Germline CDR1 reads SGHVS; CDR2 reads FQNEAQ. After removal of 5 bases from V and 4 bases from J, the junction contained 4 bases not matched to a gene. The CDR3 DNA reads TGTGCCAGCAGCCACAGGGGGTCGGGAAACACCATATATTTT. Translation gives CASSHRGSGNTIYF.

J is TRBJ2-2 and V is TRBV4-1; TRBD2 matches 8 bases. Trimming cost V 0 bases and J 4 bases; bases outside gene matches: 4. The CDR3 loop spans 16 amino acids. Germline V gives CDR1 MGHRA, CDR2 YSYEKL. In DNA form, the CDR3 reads TGCGCCAGCAGCCAAGAGGGTAGCGGGGCCACCGGGGAGCTGTTTTTT. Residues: CASSQEGSGATGELFF.

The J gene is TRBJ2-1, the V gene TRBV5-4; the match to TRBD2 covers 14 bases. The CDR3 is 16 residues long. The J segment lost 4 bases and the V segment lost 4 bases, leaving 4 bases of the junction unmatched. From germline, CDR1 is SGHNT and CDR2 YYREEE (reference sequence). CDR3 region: CASSTGLAGAYNEQFF. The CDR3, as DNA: TGTGCCAGCAGCACGGGACTAGCGGGAGCGTACAATGAGCAGTTCTTC.

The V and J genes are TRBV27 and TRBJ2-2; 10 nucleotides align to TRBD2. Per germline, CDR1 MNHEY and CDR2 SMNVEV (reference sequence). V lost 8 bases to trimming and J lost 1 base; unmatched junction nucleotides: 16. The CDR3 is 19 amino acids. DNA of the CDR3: TGTGCCAGCCGGAATGCGGGTGCTAGCGGGAGATGGAACACCGGGGAGCTGTTTTTT. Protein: CASRNAGASGRWNTGELFF.

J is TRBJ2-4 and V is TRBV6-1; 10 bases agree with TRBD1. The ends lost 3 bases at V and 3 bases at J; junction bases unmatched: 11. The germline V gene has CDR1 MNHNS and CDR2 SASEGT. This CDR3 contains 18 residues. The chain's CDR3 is CASSDRDRGPAYKNIQYF. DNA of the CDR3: TGTGCCAGCAGTGACCGGGACAGGGGCCCTGCCTACAAAAACATTCAGTACTTC.

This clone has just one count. Here the CDR3 DNA reads TGTGCCAGCAGTTACAGCGGGAGCTCTGGAAACACCATATATTTT. Its translation: CASSYSGSSGNTIYF. This rearrangement joins TRBV6-5 to TRBJ1-3; no clear D gene. V was clipped by 2 bases and J by 0 bases, with 8 bases between them. The germline V gene encodes CDR1 MNHEY and CDR2 SVGAGI. The CDR3 runs to 15 residues.

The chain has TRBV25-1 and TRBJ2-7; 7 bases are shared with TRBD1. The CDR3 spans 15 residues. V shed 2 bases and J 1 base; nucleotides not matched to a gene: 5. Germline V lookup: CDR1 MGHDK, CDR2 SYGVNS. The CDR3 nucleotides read TGTGCCAGCAGTGAAACAGGGGATTCTTCCTACGAGCAGTACGTC. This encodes CASSETGDSSYEQYV.

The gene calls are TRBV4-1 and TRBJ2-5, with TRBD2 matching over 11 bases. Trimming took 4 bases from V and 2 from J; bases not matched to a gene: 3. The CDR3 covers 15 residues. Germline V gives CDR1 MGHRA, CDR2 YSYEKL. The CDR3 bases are TGCGCCAGCAGCCGAGGGACTAGCGGACAAGAGACCCAGTACTTC. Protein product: CASSRGTSGQETQYF.

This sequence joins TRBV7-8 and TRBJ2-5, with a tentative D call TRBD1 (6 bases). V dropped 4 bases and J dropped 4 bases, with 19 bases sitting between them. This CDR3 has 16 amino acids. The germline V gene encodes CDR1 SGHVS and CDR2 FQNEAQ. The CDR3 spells CASSSPWGQASETQYF. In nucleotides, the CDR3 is TGTGCCAGCAGCTCCCCGTGGGGGCAGGCCTCAGAGACCCAGTACTTC.

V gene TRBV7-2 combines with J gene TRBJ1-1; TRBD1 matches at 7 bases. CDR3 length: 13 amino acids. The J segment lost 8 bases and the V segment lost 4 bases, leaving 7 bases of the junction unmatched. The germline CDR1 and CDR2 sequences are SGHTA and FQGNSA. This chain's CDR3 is CASSSTGVGEAFF. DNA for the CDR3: TGTGCCAGCAGCTCTACAGGGGTGGGAGAAGCTTTCTTT.

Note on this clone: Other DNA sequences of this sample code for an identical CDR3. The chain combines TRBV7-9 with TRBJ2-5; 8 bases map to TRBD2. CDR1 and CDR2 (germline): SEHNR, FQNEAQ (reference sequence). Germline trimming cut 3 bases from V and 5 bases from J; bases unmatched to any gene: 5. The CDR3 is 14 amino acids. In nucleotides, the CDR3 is TGTGCCAGCAGCTTCTCGGGGGGGCGGGAGACCCAGTACTTC. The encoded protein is CASSFSGGRETQYF.

The CDR3 DNA sequence: TGTGCCAGTGACGACAGGAACACTGAAGCTTTCTTT. Protein product: CASDDRNTEAFF. The chain joins TRBV19 to TRBJ1-1; possibly TRBD1 for D (5 bases). V lost 8 bases, J lost 1 base, and 8 bases lay in between. Germline V gene data show CDR1 as LNHDA and CDR2 as SQIVND (reference sequence). The CDR3 has 12 amino acids.

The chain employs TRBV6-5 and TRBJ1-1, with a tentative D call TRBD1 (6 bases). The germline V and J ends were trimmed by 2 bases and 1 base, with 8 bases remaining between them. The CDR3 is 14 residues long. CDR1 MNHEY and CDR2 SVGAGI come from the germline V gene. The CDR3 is CASSYTGKNTEAFF. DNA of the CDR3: TGTGCCAGCAGTTACACAGGGAAGAACACTGAAGCTTTCTTT.

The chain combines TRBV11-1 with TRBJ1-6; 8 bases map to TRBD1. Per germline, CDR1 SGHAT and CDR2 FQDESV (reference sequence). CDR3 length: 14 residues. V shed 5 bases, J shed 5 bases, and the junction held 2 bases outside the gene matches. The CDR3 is CASSRTGNNSPLHF. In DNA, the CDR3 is TGTGCCAGCAGCCGGACAGGGAATAATTCACCCCTCCACTTT.

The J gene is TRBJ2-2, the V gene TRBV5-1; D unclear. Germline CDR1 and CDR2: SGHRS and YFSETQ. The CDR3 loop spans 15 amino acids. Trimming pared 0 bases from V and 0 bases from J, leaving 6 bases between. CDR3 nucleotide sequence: TGCGCCAGCAGCTTGGCGTCCGCGAACACCGGGGAGCTGTTTTTT. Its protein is CASSLASANTGELFF. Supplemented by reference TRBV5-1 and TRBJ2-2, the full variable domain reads KAGVTQTPRYLIKTRGQQVTLSCSPISGHRSVSWYQQTPGQGLQFLFEYFSETQRNKGNFPGRFSGRQFSNSRSEMNVSTLELGDSALYLCASSLASANTGELFFGEGSRLTVL.

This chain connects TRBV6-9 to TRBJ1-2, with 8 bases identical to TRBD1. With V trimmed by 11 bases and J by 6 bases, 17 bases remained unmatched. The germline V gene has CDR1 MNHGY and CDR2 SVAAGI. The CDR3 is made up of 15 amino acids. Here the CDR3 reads CAPVPWGRGLHGYTF. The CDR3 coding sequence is TGTGCCCCGGTCCCTTGGGGCAGGGGGCTGCATGGCTACACCTTC.

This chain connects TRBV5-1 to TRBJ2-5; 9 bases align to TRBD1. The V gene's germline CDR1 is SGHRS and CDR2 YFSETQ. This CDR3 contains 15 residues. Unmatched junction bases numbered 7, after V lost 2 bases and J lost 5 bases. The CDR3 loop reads CASSFQTGGSETQYF. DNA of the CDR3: TGCGCCAGCAGCTTTCAGACAGGGGGATCGGAGACCCAGTACTTC.

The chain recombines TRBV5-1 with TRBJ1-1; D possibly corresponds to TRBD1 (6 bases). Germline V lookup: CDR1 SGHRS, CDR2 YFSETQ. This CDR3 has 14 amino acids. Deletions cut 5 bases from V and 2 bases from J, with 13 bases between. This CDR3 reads CASRTGTRNTEAFF. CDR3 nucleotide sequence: TGCGCCAGCAGGACTGGGACACGCAACACTGAAGCTTTCTTT.

The CDR3 nucleotides read TGTGCCAGCAGTTGGACAGGGGTGAACACTGAAGCTTTCTTT. Protein: CASSWTGVNTEAFF. This chain joins TRBV27 and TRBJ1-1; 9 bases map to TRBD1. J lost 0 bases, V lost 4 bases, and 0 bases had no gene match. The CDR3 is 14 amino acids. The germline gives CDR1 MNHEY, CDR2 SMNVEV (reference sequence).